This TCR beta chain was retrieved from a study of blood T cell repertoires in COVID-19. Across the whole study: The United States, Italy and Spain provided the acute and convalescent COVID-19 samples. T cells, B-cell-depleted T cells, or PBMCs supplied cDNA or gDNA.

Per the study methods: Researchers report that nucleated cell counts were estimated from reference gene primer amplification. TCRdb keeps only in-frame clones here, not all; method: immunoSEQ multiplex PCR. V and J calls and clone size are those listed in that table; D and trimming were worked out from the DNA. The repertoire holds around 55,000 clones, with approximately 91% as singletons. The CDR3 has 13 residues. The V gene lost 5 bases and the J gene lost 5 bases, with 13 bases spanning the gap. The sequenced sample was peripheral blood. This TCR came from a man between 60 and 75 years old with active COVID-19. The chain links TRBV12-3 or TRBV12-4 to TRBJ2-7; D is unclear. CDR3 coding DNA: TGTGCCAGCAGTGCACCTAGTACCCACGAGCAGTACTTC. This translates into CASSAPSTHEQYF.